This T cell receptor (beta chain) was retrieved from a study of T cells in narcolepsy. Whole-study context: Healthy controls were enrolled alongside patients with narcolepsy type 1 or type 2.

There are 12 residues in the CDR3. CDR1 is GTSNPN, CDR2 SVGIG, per germline (reference sequence). Trimming stripped 2 bases from V and 5 bases from J, with 9 bases between. TCRdb's copy holds only in-frame clones and misses some; the assay was immunoSEQ multiplex PCR. The table has about 35,000 clones, roughly four fifths seen once. This receptor was taken from a human donor in good health. This chain links TRBV30 with TRBJ2-5; D remains ambiguous. What was sequenced was memory (CD45RA-) CD4+ T cells from blood. The CDR3 region has the DNA TGTGCCTGGAGTCCTGTGTGGGAGACCCAGTACTTC. This translates into CAWSPVWETQYF.